Below, 30 T cell receptor beta chains from the same sample are listed, as sequenced in a study of blood T cell repertoires in COVID-19. Profiling relied on immunoSEQ multiplex PCR, and the TCRdb table lists in-frame clones only, not all of them. The profile shows about 160,000 clones, 80% to 90% of them singletons. Sample: PBMCs or T cells enriched from blood (not recorded which). Source of these receptors: a woman in her forties or fifties who had recovered from COVID-19.

This clone came up once. J is TRBJ1-1 and V is TRBV7-2; 7 bases are shared with TRBD1. CDR3 length: 14 residues. The germline V gene has CDR1 SGHTA and CDR2 FQGNSA. Unmatched junction bases numbered 5, after V lost 6 bases and J lost 1 base. This chain's CDR3 is CASRRTGTNTEAFF. DNA of the CDR3: TGTGCCAGCAGAAGGACAGGAACGAACACTGAAGCTTTCTTT.

The chain couples TRBV19 to TRBJ2-2, with D hard to call. This CDR3 contains 15 residues. Germline lookup yields CDR1 LNHDA and CDR2 SQIVND (reference sequence). V lost 6 bases and J 5 bases, leaving 16 bases between the germline ends. CDR3 sequence (DNA): TGTGCCAGTAGGAGAGATAGAGGTCAGACCGGGGAGCTGTTTTTT. Protein: CASRRDRGQTGELFF.

This clone came up a few times. V and J are TRBV28 and TRBJ1-3; no clear D. This CDR3 is 15 amino acids long. Germline CDR1 is MDHEN and CDR2 is SYDVKM. Between the trimmed V and J ends, which lost 6 bases and 0 bases, there was a span of 12 bases. In DNA form, the CDR3 reads TGTGCCAGCAGACAAACAGTTCTCTCTGGAAACACCATATATTTT. Amino acids: CASRQTVLSGNTIYF.

This sequence joins TRBV4-2 and TRBJ2-3; 7 bases align to TRBD2. J gave up 3 bases and V 2 bases, and 2 bases lay outside the gene matches. CDR1 and CDR2 (germline): LGHNA, YNFKEQ. This CDR3 is 14 amino acids long. Here the CDR3 reads CASSQFSGTDTQYF. For the CDR3, the DNA is TGTGCCAGCAGCCAATTTAGCGGGACAGATACGCAGTATTTT.

The V gene is TRBV3-1 (or the pseudogene TRBV3-2), the J gene TRBJ2-3; 8 bases line up with TRBD2. The germline gives CDR1 LGHDT, CDR2 YNNKEL (reference sequence). The CDR3 extends over 15 amino acids. With V trimmed by 5 bases and J by 0 bases, 4 bases remained unmatched. CDR3 sequence reads: CASSVTSGSTDTQYF. CDR3 sequence (DNA): TGTGCCAGCAGCGTTACTAGCGGTAGCACAGATACGCAGTATTTT.

V and J are TRBV18 and TRBJ1-1, with D perhaps TRBD1 (5 bases). The CDR3 has 14 residues. Trimming cost V 3 bases and J 5 bases, with 13 bases left between them. The germline V gene encodes CDR1 KGHSH and CDR2 LQKENI. CDR3 sequence (DNA): TGTGCCAGCTCACCGATCGCGGGGACGACTGAAGCTTTCTTT. Amino acids: CASSPIAGTTEAFF.

V usage is TRBV7-2 and J usage is TRBJ2-1; 7 bases line up with TRBD2. CDR3 size: 14 residues. J gave up 3 bases and V 5 bases, and 4 bases lay outside the gene matches. The germline V gene has CDR1 SGHTA and CDR2 FQGNSA. CDR3 region: CASSASSGYNEQFF. The CDR3 DNA is TGTGCCAGCAGCGCGTCTAGCGGCTACAATGAGCAGTTCTTC.

The rearrangement joins TRBV19 to TRBJ1-6, with 9 bases fitting TRBD1. Germline CDR1 LNHDA, CDR2 SQIVND (reference sequence). The CDR3 length is 15 residues. V trimming: 7 bases; J trimming: 9 bases; junction bases outside the gene matches: 10. The CDR3: CASNQQGAASSPLHF. CDR3 nucleotides: TGTGCCAGTAACCAACAGGGGGCAGCTAGTTCACCCCTCCACTTT.

V usage is TRBV9 and J usage is TRBJ1-3; TRBD1 aligns across 7 bases. Germline V lookup: CDR1 SGDLS, CDR2 YYNGEE. The CDR3 consists of 16 residues. Unmatched junction bases numbered 7, after V lost 0 bases and J lost 4 bases. CDR3 residues: CASSVASAGGGNTIYF. DNA of the CDR3: TGTGCCAGCAGCGTAGCGTCGGCAGGGGGAGGAAACACCATATATTTT. The full variable domain, with the rest looked up from reference TRBV9 and TRBJ1-3, is DSGVTQTPKHLITATGQRVTLRCSPRSGDLSVYWYQQSLDQGLQFLIQYYNGEERAKGNILERFSAQQFPDLHSELNLSSLELGDSALYFCASSVASAGGGNTIYFGEGSWLTVV.

The rearrangement uses TRBV3-1 (or the pseudogene TRBV3-2) and TRBJ1-2, with unresolved D. This CDR3 region has 13 residues. V dropped 3 bases and J dropped 5 bases, with 10 bases sitting between them. The germline V gene has CDR1 LGHDT and CDR2 YNNKEL (reference sequence). CDR3 region: CASSQGLTYGYTF. The CDR3 nucleotides read TGTGCCAGCAGCCAGGGCTTAACGTATGGCTACACCTTC.

Only a few counts were recorded for this clone. J is TRBJ1-1 and V is TRBV7-2, with D tentatively TRBD1 (6 bases). Germline values: CDR1 SGHTA, CDR2 FQGNSA. This CDR3 region has 15 residues. V lost 3 bases, J lost 7 bases, and 18 bases lay in between. The CDR3 region has the DNA TGTGCCAGCAGCTTTTGGGGGCCCGGGGCGAATGAAGCTTTCTTT. This gives the protein CASSFWGPGANEAFF. Combining the CDR3 with reference TRBV7-2 and TRBJ1-1 gives the whole variable domain GAGVSQSPSNKVTEKGKDVELRCDPISGHTALYWYRQSLGQGLEFLIYFQGNSAPDKSGLPSDRFSAERTGGSVSTLTIQRTQQEDSAVYLCASSFWGPGANEAFFGQGTRLTVV.

This sequence joins TRBV2 and TRBJ1-1, with D perhaps matching TRBD1 (5 bases). Per germline, CDR1 SNHLY and CDR2 FYNNEI. The CDR3 runs to 14 residues. V dropped 7 bases and J dropped 1 base, with 13 bases sitting between them. DNA of the CDR3: TGTGCCAGCACCCCCGGACACCCGAACACTGAAGCTTTCTTT. It is translated as CASTPGHPNTEAFF. Based on the CDR3 plus reference TRBV2 and TRBJ1-1, the full variable domain is EPEVTQTPSHQVTQMGQEVILRCVPISNHLYFYWYRQILGQKVEFLVSFYNNEISEKSEIFDDQFSVERPDGSNFTLKIRSTKLEDSAMYFCASTPGHPNTEAFFGQGTRLTVV.

The J gene is TRBJ2-7, the V gene TRBV7-2, with 7 nucleotides matching TRBD2. Trimming took 5 bases from V and 3 from J; bases not matched to a gene: 7. The CDR3 contains 14 residues. Germline V lookup: CDR1 SGHTA, CDR2 FQGNSA. The CDR3 sequence: CASSRLADYYEQYF. The CDR3 DNA is TGTGCCAGCAGCCGCCTAGCGGACTACTACGAGCAGTACTTC. Supplemented by reference TRBV7-2 and TRBJ2-7, the full variable domain reads GAGVSQSPSNKVTEKGKDVELRCDPISGHTALYWYRQSLGQGLEFLIYFQGNSAPDKSGLPSDRFSAERTGGSVSTLTIQRTQQEDSAVYLCASSRLADYYEQYFGPGTRLTVT.

This clone has only one observation. This rearrangement joins TRBV5-1 to TRBJ2-1; weak D call: TRBD1 (6 bases). Germline V gives CDR1 SGHRS, CDR2 YFSETQ. The CDR3 contains 13 residues. The V and J ends lost 4 bases and 7 bases respectively, with 12 bases between them. The CDR3 is CASSPEQGNEQFF. The CDR3 DNA follows: TGCGCCAGCAGCCCGGAACAGGGAAATGAGCAGTTCTTC.

A single count supports this clone. This chain joins TRBV9 and TRBJ1-1, with TRBD1 matching 9 bases. The junction had 8 bases not matched to a gene; V was cut back by 4 bases and J by 4 bases. CDR3 size: 15 residues. The germline V gene encodes CDR1 SGDLS and CDR2 YYNGEE. The CDR3 loop reads CASSRLQGAITEAFF. For the CDR3, the DNA is TGTGCCAGCAGCAGGTTACAGGGGGCGATCACTGAAGCTTTCTTT. The full variable domain, rest sourced from reference TRBV9 and TRBJ1-1, is DSGVTQTPKHLITATGQRVTLRCSPRSGDLSVYWYQQSLDQGLQFLIQYYNGEERAKGNILERFSAQQFPDLHSELNLSSLELGDSALYFCASSRLQGAITEAFFGQGTRLTVV.

The genes are TRBV6-5 and TRBJ1-5; possibly TRBD1 for D (5 bases). The CDR3 is 14 residues long. The germline V and J ends were trimmed by 6 bases and 6 bases, with 15 bases remaining between them. Germline V CDR1 and CDR2: MNHEY, SVGAGI. The DNA for the CDR3 is TGTGCCAGCAGCCCCGTGGGGCGGGGTCAGCCCCAGCATTTT. Translation gives CASSPVGRGQPQHF.

The rearrangement uses TRBV5-6 and TRBJ1-1; no definite D call. Germline V gene lookup returns CDR1 SGHDT and CDR2 YYEEEE. The CDR3 sequence is 13 residues long. V dropped 0 bases and J dropped 2 bases, with 5 bases sitting between them. DNA of the CDR3: TGTGCCAGCAGCTTGGACAGAAACACTGAAGCTTTCTTT. The encoded protein is CASSLDRNTEAFF.

The chain has TRBV7-8 and TRBJ2-1; D is uncertain. Germline V gene lookup returns CDR1 SGHVS and CDR2 FQNEAQ. Trimming shortened V by 1 base and J by 5 bases, and 9 bases separated the two germline ends. The CDR3 totals 14 residues. The chain's CDR3 is CASSLGPDNNEQFF. The CDR3, as DNA: TGTGCCAGCAGCTTAGGTCCAGACAACAATGAGCAGTTCTTC.

V gene TRBV7-3 combines with J gene TRBJ2-7; weak D call: TRBD2 (7 bases). The V gene lost 3 bases and the J gene lost 2 bases, with 29 bases spanning the gap. The V gene's germline CDR1 is SGHTA and CDR2 FQGTGA. This CDR3 is 20 amino acids long. DNA for the CDR3: TGTGCCAGCAGCTTCCCACTCGGGGGGCTGAAGGTTGTTGACCCCTACGAGCAGTACTTC. Encoded protein: CASSFPLGGLKVVDPYEQYF.

The chain's CDR3 is CASSFWGGGNTIYF. The DNA of the CDR3 is TGTGCCAGCAGTTTTTGGGGCGGCGGAAACACCATATATTTT. The chain is built from TRBV27 and TRBJ1-3; D possibly corresponds to TRBD1 (5 bases). Germline CDR1 is MNHEY and CDR2 is SMNVEV (reference sequence). Trimming shortened V by 3 bases and J by 4 bases, and 10 bases separated the two germline ends. The CDR3 runs 14 residues.

Ten or more counts support this clone. The V call is TRBV2, the J call TRBJ2-7; 7 nucleotides line up with TRBD2. Germline-derived CDR1 and CDR2 are SNHLY and FYNNEI. V shed 8 bases and J 2 bases; nucleotides not matched to a gene: 3. The CDR3 extends over 12 amino acids. CDR3 residues: CASAGVAYEQYF. CDR3 coding DNA: TGTGCCAGCGCGGGGGTAGCCTACGAGCAGTACTTC.

The rearrangement joins TRBV5-1 to TRBJ1-2; D remains unclear. The CDR3 spans 15 residues. CDR1 SGHRS and CDR2 YFSETQ come from the germline V gene. Deletions cut 0 bases from V and 0 bases from J, with 9 bases between. The CDR3 sequence: CASSLGVAANYGYTF. CDR3 DNA sequence: TGCGCCAGCAGCTTGGGGGTAGCTGCTAACTATGGCTACACCTTC. Complete variable domain (other parts from reference TRBV5-1 and TRBJ1-2): KAGVTQTPRYLIKTRGQQVTLSCSPISGHRSVSWYQQTPGQGLQFLFEYFSETQRNKGNFPGRFSGRQFSNSRSEMNVSTLELGDSALYLCASSLGVAANYGYTFGSGTRLTVV.

The chain couples TRBV7-2 to TRBJ2-1, with D possibly TRBD2 on 5 matching bases. Germline values: CDR1 SGHTA, CDR2 FQGNSA. The germline V and J ends were trimmed by 4 bases and 6 bases, with 13 bases remaining between them. This CDR3 has 14 amino acids. In DNA, the CDR3 is TGTGCCAGCAGCTCCGGCGGACTTGCCAATGAGCAGTTCTTC. Amino acid sequence: CASSSGGLANEQFF.

This chain links TRBV7-2 with TRBJ2-5, with TRBD2 matching over 8 bases. This CDR3 has 14 residues. Trimming at V came to 6 bases and at J to 5 bases, leaving 8 bases not matched to a gene. The germline V gene encodes CDR1 SGHTA and CDR2 FQGNSA. The chain's CDR3 is CASRSAGGSETQYF. The CDR3 region has the DNA TGTGCCAGCAGGTCCGCGGGAGGATCGGAGACCCAGTACTTC.

The chain uses TRBV5-1 and TRBJ2-3, with 8 positions matching TRBD2. Trimming removed 6 bases from V and 4 bases from J; junction bases left unmatched: 10. Looked up from germline, CDR1 is SGHRS and CDR2 is YFSETQ. This CDR3 is built from 15 residues. In nucleotides, the CDR3 is TGCGCCAGCAAATACGGCGGGGGGCCCGCAGATACGCAGTATTTT. Its protein product is CASKYGGGPADTQYF.

CDR3 sequence: CATSAPGEGTQYF. The CDR3 DNA is TGTGCCACCAGTGCCCCTGGAGAAGGGACCCAGTACTTC. This chain links TRBV24-1 with TRBJ2-5; D is unclear. This CDR3 has 13 residues. The germline CDR1 and CDR2 sequences are KGHDR and SFDVKD. V dropped 5 bases and J dropped 7 bases, with 13 bases sitting between them.

This chain joins TRBV7-2 and TRBJ2-7, with TRBD1 matching over 8 bases. With 1 base clipped from V and 7 bases from J, the junction kept 6 bases outside the gene matches. The CDR3 spans 14 residues. CDR1 is SGHTA and CDR2 is FQGNSA in the germline V gene. CDR3 nucleotides: TGTGCCAGCAGCTTAGAGGCAGGGGGCGATGAGCAGTACTTC. It translates to CASSLEAGGDEQYF.

The J gene is TRBJ2-7, the V gene TRBV4-2; D may be TRBD2 (6 bases). CDR1 is LGHNA and CDR2 is YNFKEQ in the germline V gene. V was shortened by 4 bases and J by 5 bases, with 18 bases between the two germline ends. The CDR3 spans 15 residues. The CDR3 loop is CASSPRDGPGDEQYF. Here the CDR3 DNA reads TGTGCCAGCAGCCCGAGGGACGGTCCGGGGGACGAGCAGTACTTC.

This chain joins TRBV4-2 and TRBJ1-1; perhaps TRBD1 as D (5 bases). In germline, CDR1 is LGHNA, CDR2 YNFKEQ. Trimming cost V 3 bases and J 1 base, with 12 bases left between them. CDR3 length equals 15 residues. The DNA of the CDR3 is TGTGCCAGCAGCCAGTCGGGGGGATCGAACACTGAAGCTTTCTTT. It codes for CASSQSGGSNTEAFF.

This clone was seen once. The chain is built from TRBV29-1 and TRBJ2-3, with 7 bases fitting TRBD2. V gave up 3 bases and J gave up 5 bases; unmatched junction bases: 11. Germline V gene data show CDR1 as SQVTM and CDR2 as ANQGSEA. CDR3 length equals 15 residues. CDR3 loop: CSVDVREGRRDTQYF. In DNA form, the CDR3 reads TGCAGCGTTGATGTGAGGGAGGGCCGGAGAGATACGCAGTATTTT.